This TCR beta chain was sequenced in a study of vaccination effects on CD4 cells after COVID-19. Comments on this clone: Its cognate antigen is unknown.

Data came from immunoSEQ multiplex PCR; TCRdb stores just in-frame clones and leaves some out. This table has about 58,000 clones, about three quarters appearing once. This CDR3 spans 15 amino acids. Trimming left V 3 bases short and J 2 bases short, with 14 bases between. Germline V CDR1 and CDR2: SGHDN, FVKESK. At the end of approximately 10 days of culture, CD4+ T cells were isolated. The authors exchanged half the medium for IL-2 medium on days 3 and 7. The study, taken as a whole, reports: Marked clonal contraction was seen late after vaccination (in both infection- and vaccine-induced clones).

This sequence joins TRBV14 and TRBJ2-7; D is ambiguous. The clonotype comes from a human donor who received a COVID-19 vaccine. Sample: CD4+ T cells from PBMCs cultured without peptide, taken before COVID-19 vaccination. The CDR3 bases are TGTGCCAGCAGCCATATTATCCTCTGGACCTACGAGCAGTACGTC. Translating it yields CASSHIILWTYEQYV.